The clone carrying this TCR beta chain has only a few counts. MiXCR, applied by TCRdb to the RT-PCR reads, yields one record per CDR3 protein. This sample has about 960,000 distinct CDR3 sequences, with around 17% found just once. This sample stems from a study of patients and donors after allogeneic stem cell transplantation. V lost 6 bases, J lost 3 bases, and 18 bases lay in between. The CDR3 loop spans 15 amino acids. Input material: blood, either unsorted or a sorted T cell fraction (not recorded which). The TCR comes from a human donor who was either an allogeneic HSCT recipient or a stem cell or donor lymphocyte infusion donor (not recorded which). It is not recorded whose cells these are; they may come from a transplant donor. The chain combines TRBV12-3 or TRBV12-4 with TRBJ2-7; TRBD2 is a possible D gene (6 bases). CDR3 coding DNA: TGTGCCAGCAGCCAGGACTGGGCGGGGCACTACGAGCAGTACTTC. This codes for CASSQDWAGHYEQYF.